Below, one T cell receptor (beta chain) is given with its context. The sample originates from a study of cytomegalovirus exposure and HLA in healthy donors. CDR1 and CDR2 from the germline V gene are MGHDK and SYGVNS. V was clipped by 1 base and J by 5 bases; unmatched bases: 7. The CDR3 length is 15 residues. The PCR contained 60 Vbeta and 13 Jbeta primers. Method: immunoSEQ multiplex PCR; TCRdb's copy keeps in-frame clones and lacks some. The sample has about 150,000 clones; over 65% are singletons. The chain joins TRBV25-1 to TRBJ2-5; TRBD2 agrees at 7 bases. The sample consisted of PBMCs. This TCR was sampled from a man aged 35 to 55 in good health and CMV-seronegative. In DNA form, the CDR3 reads TGTGCCAGCAGTGAATCCAGCGGGGTTTCGGAGACCCAGTACTTC. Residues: CASSESSGVSETQYF.